This record covers a single T cell receptor beta chain. What it binds is unknown. These data come from a study of identical twins' blood T cells. General study results and limits: Abundant TCRbeta CDR3s overlapped more between twins than with unrelated donors. Twin repertoire similarity may partly reflect shared environment.

TCR cDNA libraries were made from RNA using a previously described, modified protocol. Authors' data handling: Each donor had about 100,000 to nearly 550,000 clonotypes. TCRdb reprocessed the 5' RACE reads via MiXCR and lists one record per CDR3 protein. TCRdb, not the authors, supplied the V and J calls. The sample has roughly 340,000 distinct CDR3 sequences, under 30% seen once. The CDR3 sequence is 14 residues long. The germline V gene encodes CDR1 SGHAT and CDR2 FQNNGV. Trimming shortened V by 1 base and J by 8 bases, and 12 bases separated the two germline ends. The receptor was isolated from a woman aged 18 to 50 in good health. The sample was PBMCs. This sequence joins TRBV11-2 and TRBJ2-1; D uncertain. The CDR3 here is CASSLGSFDDEQFF. In DNA form, the CDR3 reads TGTGCCAGCAGCTTAGGTTCCTTCGACGATGAGCAGTTCTTC.